These 2 T cell receptor beta chains were sequenced from one sample in a study of Graves' ophthalmopathy and Graves' hyperthyroidism. Amplification of the TCR beta CDR3 regions used RNA transcripts (as template). An opening RT-PCR round employed HTBI primers and preceded a second-round multiplex PCR. Via MiXCR, TCRdb re-called the multiplex PCR reads, giving one row per CDR3 protein. The sample consists of about 550,000 distinct CDR3 sequences, 35% to 40% of them appearing once. Sequenced input: peripheral blood or thyroid tissue (not recorded which). The receptors come from an adult man with Graves' hyperthyroidism.

This chain connects TRBV24-1 to TRBJ2-1, with D tentatively TRBD1 (6 bases). The V and J ends lost 6 bases and 8 bases respectively, with 7 bases between them. Germline V gene sequence: CDR1 KGHDR, CDR2 SFDVKD. The CDR3 runs to 11 residues. Written as DNA, the CDR3 is TGTGCCACCAGTAAGGGGGATGAGCAGTTCTTC. Translated, it gives CATSKGDEQFF.

This clonotype was picked up many times. The chain combines TRBV12-3 or TRBV12-4 with TRBJ1-1; D gene uncertain. V lost 2 bases and J lost 1, with 8 bases in between. This CDR3 spans 14 amino acids. CDR3 in DNA: TGTGCCAGCAGTTTACGCTTTCAGAACACTGAAGCTTTCTTT. It is translated as CASSLRFQNTEAFF.